The rows below give T cell receptor beta chains drawn from one sample of a study of OX40 agonist ivuxolimab in advanced cancers. Clones were sequenced by immunoSEQ multiplex PCR, and TCRdb holds only the in-frame ones, with some missing. The sample holds approximately 90,000 clones, roughly 84% seen once. Sequenced here: CD4+ or CD8+ T cells sorted from blood, sampled in a trial of the OX40 agonist ivuxolimab. These receptors were taken from an adult with an advanced solid tumor such as melanoma, head and neck, liver or kidney cancer. Each CDR3 is given with its conserved first and last residue. D genes are given only for firm matches. Rows may omit the clone size; those that give it use once, few, many or a size class.

v_gene,abundance,j_gene,d_gene,CDR3aa,CDR3nt
TRBV11-3,-,TRBJ2-2,TRBD2,CASSPLLAGVAGELFF,TGTGCCAGCAGCCCTCTTCTAGCGGGAGTGGCCGGGGAGCTGTTTTTT
TRBV7-9,-,TRBJ2-5,TRBD2,CASSRIAGTQETQYF,TGTGCCAGCAGCCGGATAGCGGGAACCCAAGAGACCCAGTACTTC
TRBV28,once,TRBJ2-2,-,CASSPPGPVSAGELFF,TGTGCCAGCAGCCCTCCCGGTCCCGTCTCAGCCGGGGAGCTGTTTTTT
TRBV4-2,once,TRBJ1-4,TRBD1,CASSQEGDRVGRGLFF,TGTGCCAGCAGCCAAGAAGGAGACAGGGTGGGACGGGGACTGTTTTTT
TRBV9,medium-sized,TRBJ2-1,TRBD2,CASSVGGSGSNEQFF,TGTGCCAGCAGCGTAGGGGGTAGCGGGAGCAATGAGCAGTTCTTC
TRBV7-9,-,TRBJ2-7,-,CASSSRYRYHEQYF,TGTGCCAGCAGCTCTCGGTACCGGTACCACGAGCAGTACTTC
TRBV5-4,-,TRBJ2-5,TRBD1,CASTWDRSETQYF,TGTGCCAGCACCTGGGACAGGTCAGAGACCCAGTACTTC
TRBV7-8,-,TRBJ2-7,-,CASSLGPLSYEQYF,TGTGCCAGCAGCTTGGGTCCCCTCTCCTACGAGCAGTACTTC
TRBV5-4,-,TRBJ2-3,TRBD2,CASSLSLAVSTDTQYF,TGTGCCAGCAGCTTATCCCTAGCGGTTAGCACAGATACGCAGTATTTT
TRBV10-3,-,TRBJ2-7,-,CAIGQGYEQYF,TGTGCCATCGGTCAGGGCTACGAGCAGTACTTC
TRBV2,once,TRBJ2-7,-,CASKEDSSYEQYF,TGTGCCAGCAAAGAGGACAGTTCATACGAGCAGTACTTC
TRBV11-3,-,TRBJ2-7,-,CASSQSRDRDYEQYF,TGTGCCAGCAGCCAAAGCCGTGACAGAGACTACGAGCAGTACTTC
TRBV6-1,few,TRBJ2-1,-,CASSEAGHSYNEQFF,TGTGCCAGCAGTGAAGCGGGCCACTCCTACAATGAGCAGTTCTTC
TRBV7-2,-,TRBJ2-7,-,CASSLRREPYEQYF,TGTGCCAGCAGCTTAAGGCGGGAACCGTACGAGCAGTACTTC
TRBV4-3,few,TRBJ1-5,-,CASSQGGSQPQHF,TGCGCCAGCAGCCAAGGGGGGAGTCAGCCCCAGCATTTT
TRBV7-2,-,TRBJ2-1,TRBD2,CASSPMGLAELYNEQFF,TGTGCCAGCAGCCCCATGGGACTAGCGGAGCTCTACAATGAGCAGTTCTTC
TRBV9,few,TRBJ1-2,TRBD1,CASSEGQGRGYTF,TGTGCCAGCAGCGAGGGACAGGGGAGAGGCTACACCTTC
TRBV2,-,TRBJ2-3,-,CASSRQPRDTQYF,TGTGCCAGCAGCCGACAGCCGCGGGATACGCAGTATTTT
TRBV5-1,-,TRBJ2-5,-,CASSFSGLPEETQYF,TGCGCCAGCAGCTTCTCGGGCCTCCCGGAAGAGACCCAGTACTTC
TRBV5-1,once,TRBJ1-2,TRBD1,CASSRTGELDYGYTF,TGCGCCAGCAGCCGAACAGGGGAACTAGACTATGGCTACACCTTC
TRBV29-1,-,TRBJ2-1,-,CSVRGPYNEQFF,TGCAGCGTCAGGGGTCCCTACAATGAGCAGTTCTTC
TRBV30,few,TRBJ2-3,-,CAWSVWGNERDTQYF,TGTGCCTGGAGTGTATGGGGAAACGAGAGGGATACGCAGTATTTT
TRBV5-1,few,TRBJ2-3,-,CASSFDRPDTDTQYF,TGCGCCAGCAGCTTCGACAGGCCCGATACAGATACGCAGTATTTT
TRBV6-5,few,TRBJ2-1,TRBD2,CASMETSALRNEQFF,TGTGCCAGCATGGAGACTAGCGCATTGAGGAATGAGCAGTTCTTC
TRBV19,-,TRBJ1-6,-,CASSTTTRGYNSPLHF,TGTGCCAGTAGTACCACGACACGGGGGTATAATTCACCCCTCCACTTT
TRBV2,few,TRBJ1-1,-,CASSLEVNTEAFF,TGTGCCAGCAGCCTCGAGGTCAACACTGAAGCTTTCTTT
TRBV5-8,-,TRBJ1-5,TRBD1,CASSGGQGAVQPQHF,TGTGCCAGCAGCGGGGGACAGGGGGCTGTTCAGCCCCAGCATTTT
TRBV11-2,once,TRBJ2-1,-,CASSLDIWSSYNEQFF,TGTGCCAGCAGCTTAGATATATGGAGCTCCTACAATGAGCAGTTCTTC
TRBV28,-,TRBJ2-7,TRBD1,CASSLPPGQGHYEQYF,TGTGCCAGCAGTTTACCGCCGGGACAGGGACACTACGAGCAGTACTTC
TRBV7-9,-,TRBJ2-5,-,CASQGGETQYF,TGTGCCAGCCAAGGGGGAGAGACCCAGTACTTC
TRBV6-4,-,TRBJ2-1,-,CASSEMNGGEQFF,TGTGCCAGCAGTGAAATGAACGGGGGTGAGCAGTTCTTC
TRBV6-5,-,TRBJ2-2,-,CASSFEQGNTGELFF,TGTGCCAGCAGTTTCGAACAGGGAAACACCGGGGAGCTGTTTTTT
TRBV19,-,TRBJ2-7,TRBD1,CASSIRGQEIYEQYF,TGTGCCAGTAGTATAAGGGGACAGGAGATCTACGAGCAGTACTTC
TRBV5-1,-,TRBJ2-6,TRBD1,CASSFWTGASGANVLTF,TGCGCCAGCAGCTTTTGGACAGGCGCATCTGGGGCCAACGTCCTGACTTTC
TRBV5-1,-,TRBJ1-2,-,CASSRDPNYGYTF,TGCGCCAGCAGCAGGGACCCTAACTATGGCTACACCTTC
TRBV2,-,TRBJ1-1,-,CASNVGGGIAFF,TGTGCCAGCAACGTCGGGGGAGGTATAGCTTTCTTT
TRBV6-4,-,TRBJ1-2,TRBD1,CARGTVDAYGYTF,TGTGCCAGAGGGACAGTTGACGCCTATGGCTACACCTTC
TRBV6-5,once,TRBJ1-1,-,CASISLDGNTEAFF,TGTGCCAGCATATCCTTAGACGGGAACACTGAAGCTTTCTTT
TRBV2,-,TRBJ2-7,TRBD2,CASSESSGYYEQYF,TGTGCCAGCAGTGAGTCTAGCGGATACTACGAGCAGTACTTC
TRBV30,-,TRBJ2-7,TRBD2,CAWSVPGTMTYEQYF,TGTGCCTGGAGTGTACCCGGGACTATGACCTACGAGCAGTACTTC
TRBV19,medium-sized,TRBJ1-5,-,CASSISGLLSNQPQHF,TGTGCCAGTAGTATCTCGGGGTTGTTGAGCAATCAGCCCCAGCATTTT
TRBV20-1,-,TRBJ2-5,-,CSARVHGTQYF,TGCAGTGCTAGAGTCCACGGGACCCAGTACTTC
TRBV10-3,-,TRBJ2-3,TRBD2,CAIRVRGLAGVGDTQYF,TGTGCCATCAGAGTGAGGGGACTAGCGGGAGTCGGGGATACGCAGTATTTT
TRBV7-9,-,TRBJ2-5,-,CASSIGTDEHF,TGTGCCAGCAGCATTGGGACGGATGAACACTTC
TRBV7-2,-,TRBJ2-1,-,CASSLEEGVENEQFF,TGTGCCAGCAGCTTAGAGGAGGGAGTAGAAAATGAGCAGTTCTTC
TRBV7-9,-,TRBJ2-3,TRBD2,CASTLTSGIQDTQYF,TGTGCCAGCACGCTTACTAGCGGGATTCAAGATACGCAGTATTTT